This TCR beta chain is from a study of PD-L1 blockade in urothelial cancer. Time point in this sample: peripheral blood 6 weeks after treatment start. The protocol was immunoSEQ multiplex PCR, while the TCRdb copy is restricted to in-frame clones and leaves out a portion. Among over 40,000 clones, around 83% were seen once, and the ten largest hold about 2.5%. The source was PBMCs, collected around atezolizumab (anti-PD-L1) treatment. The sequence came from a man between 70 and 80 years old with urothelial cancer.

The CDR3 DNA is TGCGCCAGCGGCCTCCAGGGGGCGTTCTATGGCTACACCTTC. Protein sequence: CASGLQGAFYGYTF. The gene calls are TRBV5-1 and TRBJ1-2, with 8 bases aligning to TRBD1. This CDR3 spans 14 amino acids. Losses at the gene ends were 7 bases for V and 4 bases for J; bases not matched to a gene: 9. The germline CDR1 and CDR2 sequences are SGHRS and YFSETQ. The whole variable domain, remainder taken from reference TRBV5-1 and TRBJ1-2, is KAGVTQTPRYLIKTRGQQVTLSCSPISGHRSVSWYQQTPGQGLQFLFEYFSETQRNKGNFPGRFSGRQFSNSRSEMNVSTLELGDSALYLCASGLQGAFYGYTFGSGTRLTVV.